The 25 T cell receptor beta chains presented below share a single source sample, sequenced in a study of blood T cells in healthy people across ages. The use of a sample-barcoded 5' primer and a J-beta primer mix characterized a second PCR of roughly 7 to 11 cycles. TCRdb reprocessed the 5' RACE reads with MiXCR, giving one entry per CDR3 protein. Seen here are some 780,000 distinct CDR3 sequences, about 56% observed once, and the top ten hold around 25%. Sequencing was carried out using blood. The receptor source for this set is a man in his forties in good health.

This rearrangement joins TRBV4-2 to TRBJ2-7; D is perhaps TRBD1 (6 bases). The CDR3 consists of 15 residues. V was pared by 0 bases and J by 1 base, with 10 bases between. Germline CDR1 LGHNA, CDR2 YNFKEQ. In DNA, the CDR3 is TGTGCCAGCAGCCAAGATCAAGGGGGATCCTACGAGCAGTACTTC. As protein: CASSQDQGGSYEQYF.

The chain joins TRBV20-1 to TRBJ2-3; D unresolved. Trimming removed 0 bases at V and 4 bases at J, with 11 bases between. CDR3 length: 14 amino acids. The V gene's germline CDR1 is DFQATT and CDR2 SNEGSKA (reference sequence). CDR3 protein: CSARDQRASDTQYF. CDR3 in DNA: TGCAGTGCTAGAGATCAAAGGGCCTCAGATACGCAGTATTTT.

This clonotype occurred a few times. The rearrangement links TRBV9 to TRBJ2-5; possible D gene TRBD2, 6 bases. Germline CDR1 and CDR2: SGDLS and YYNGEE. CDR3 size: 14 residues. Between the trimmed V and J ends, which lost 3 bases and 4 bases, there was a span of 13 bases. The CDR3 DNA is TGTGCCAGCAGCGCCGGGGGAGAGTCAGAGACCCAGTACTTC. Translated: CASSAGGESETQYF. The whole variable domain, remainder taken from reference TRBV9 and TRBJ2-5, is DSGVTQTPKHLITATGQRVTLRCSPRSGDLSVYWYQQSLDQGLQFLIQYYNGEERAKGNILERFSAQQFPDLHSELNLSSLELGDSALYFCASSAGGESETQYFGPGTRLLVL.

This clonotype was picked up a small number of times. The J gene is TRBJ2-1, the V gene TRBV5-1; D may correspond to TRBD1 or TRBD2 (6 bases each). Per germline, CDR1 SGHRS and CDR2 YFSETQ. The CDR3 is 14 amino acids. The V gene lost 6 bases and the J gene lost 3 bases, with 13 bases spanning the gap. CDR3 loop: CASTRGEGYNEQFF. The CDR3 DNA sequence: TGCGCCAGCACGAGGGGGGAAGGCTACAATGAGCAGTTCTTC.

This clonotype has a single count. The chain recombines TRBV11-3 with TRBJ2-3, with a weak D call TRBD2 (5 bases). CDR3 size: 17 residues. Germline CDR1 is SGHNT and CDR2 is YENEEA. Trimming stripped 1 base from V and 3 bases from J, with 17 bases between. The CDR3 coding sequence is TGTGCCAGCAGCTTAGGGGCCCACGAGGGTTGGACAGATACGCAGTATTTT. Its translation: CASSLGAHEGWTDTQYF.

This chain connects TRBV20-1 to TRBJ2-3; perhaps TRBD1 as D (6 bases). CDR3 size: 13 residues. Trimming took 6 bases from V and 4 from J, leaving 14 bases between them. Germline V gene lookup returns CDR1 DFQATT and CDR2 SNEGSKA (reference sequence). CDR3 DNA: TGCAGTGCAGGGGGATATAGATCAGATACGCAGTATTTT. It specifies CSAGGYRSDTQYF.

CDR3 sequence reads: CATSRDRGGNSPLHF. Here the CDR3 DNA reads TGTGCCACCAGCAGAGATAGGGGGGGGAATTCACCCCTCCACTTT. The chain uses TRBV15 and TRBJ1-6; D might be TRBD1 (6 bases). The germline V and J ends were trimmed by 0 bases and 7 bases, with 10 bases remaining between them. The CDR3 length is 15 residues. Per germline, CDR1 LNHNV and CDR2 YYDKDF (reference sequence).

V is TRBV6-1 and J is TRBJ2-1; 11 bases agree with TRBD2. Per germline, CDR1 MNHNS and CDR2 SASEGT. The CDR3 runs to 16 residues. The V and J ends lost 4 bases and 9 bases, in that order; junction bases with no gene match: 11. The chain's CDR3 is CASSGPVAGGGGEQFF. CDR3 nucleotide sequence: TGTGCCAGCAGTGGCCCAGTAGCGGGAGGGGGCGGTGAGCAGTTCTTC.

This clonotype has more than one count but fewer than ten. The CDR3 nucleotides read TGTGCCAGCAGCCGACAGGAGCTACACTATGGCTACACCTTC. It translates to CASSRQELHYGYTF. V is TRBV5-6 and J is TRBJ1-2, with D perhaps TRBD1 (6 bases). CDR3 length equals 14 residues. Germline values: CDR1 SGHDT, CDR2 YYEEEE. V lost 4 bases and J 3 bases, leaving 13 bases between the germline ends.

This chain links TRBV14 with TRBJ2-1, with no clear D. This CDR3 region has 14 residues. In germline, CDR1 is SGHDN, CDR2 FVKESK. The ends were cut back, 4 bases at V and 3 bases at J, with 10 bases in the middle. CDR3 protein: CASSLLANYNEQFF. The CDR3 bases are TGTGCCAGCAGCCTTCTCGCTAACTACAATGAGCAGTTCTTC.

Turning to this clonotype: A much larger clone is a single base away; this may be a read error. The chain employs TRBV24-1 and TRBJ1-2; unclear D gene. The V end lost 1 base, the J end lost 4 bases, and 0 bases lay between the germline ends. This CDR3 comprises 11 residues. Germline CDR1 is KGHDR and CDR2 is SFDVKD. DNA for the CDR3: TGTGCCACCAGTGATTTCTATGGCTACACCTTC. Translated, it gives CATSDFYGYTF.

This chain uses TRBV6-6 with TRBJ1-5, with 7 bases fitting TRBD1. The CDR3 spans 14 residues. V shed 5 bases, J shed 1 base, and the junction held 2 bases outside the gene matches. CDR1 is MNHNY and CDR2 is SVGAGI in the germline V gene (reference sequence). CDR3 loop: CASSTGASNQPQHF. The CDR3 nucleotides read TGTGCCAGCAGTACAGGGGCGAGCAATCAGCCCCAGCATTTT.

The gene calls are TRBV30 and TRBJ1-6; D is unclear. With 0 bases removed from V and 6 bases from J, the gap between germline ends came to 9 bases. Germline V lookup: CDR1 GTSNPN, CDR2 SVGIG (reference sequence). The CDR3 loop spans 14 amino acids. In DNA form, the CDR3 reads TGTGCCTGGAGTGTGTCTTTCGCTAATTCACCCCTCCACTTT. Protein: CAWSVSFANSPLHF.

The rearrangement uses TRBV28 and TRBJ2-1; D possibly corresponds to TRBD1 (6 bases). The V gene's germline CDR1 is MDHEN and CDR2 SYDVKM. The CDR3 is 15 residues long. Trimming took 3 bases from V and 0 from J, leaving 9 bases between them. The CDR3 loop reads CASSFETGSYNEQFF. The CDR3 bases are TGTGCCAGCAGTTTCGAGACAGGCTCCTACAATGAGCAGTTCTTC.

The chain joins TRBV7-3 to TRBJ2-1; the D is unclear. Germline V gives CDR1 SGHTA, CDR2 FQGTGA. V lost 1 base and J lost 0, with 10 bases in between. The CDR3 contains 16 residues. CDR3 residues: CASSLNQRSSYNEQFF. The DNA of the CDR3 is TGTGCCAGCAGCTTAAATCAGCGAAGCTCCTACAATGAGCAGTTCTTC.

This chain links TRBV5-1 with TRBJ2-7; 11 nucleotides align to TRBD2. CDR1 and CDR2 from the germline V gene are SGHRS and YFSETQ. V gave up 5 bases and J gave up 4 bases; unmatched junction bases: 11. The CDR3 runs 16 residues. This CDR3 reads CASRGASGTSGYEQYF. The DNA for the CDR3 is TGCGCCAGCAGAGGGGCCTCCGGGACTAGCGGATACGAGCAGTACTTC.

The chain carries TRBV28 and TRBJ2-7, with D possibly being TRBD1 (6 bases). Trimming removed 4 bases at V and 12 bases at J, with 25 bases between. The CDR3 loop spans 15 amino acids. Germline V gives CDR1 MDHEN, CDR2 SYDVKM. The CDR3 DNA reads TGTGCCAGCAGTTCACCCGGCGTTTTTGGGGAAGGGGGGTACTTC. Residues: CASSSPGVFGEGGYF.

This CDR3 reads CASSEFRLAGADEQYF. CDR3 DNA: TGTGCCAGCAGTGAATTCAGACTAGCGGGAGCGGACGAGCAGTACTTC. The genes are TRBV25-1 and TRBJ2-7; TRBD2 matches 12 bases. The J segment lost 5 bases and the V segment lost 1 base, leaving 6 bases of the junction unmatched. CDR1 and CDR2 (germline): MGHDK, SYGVNS. This CDR3 contains 16 residues.

The rearrangement uses TRBV28 and TRBJ2-5, with a weak D call TRBD1 (5 bases). CDR1 is MDHEN and CDR2 is SYDVKM in the germline V gene. The CDR3 length is 16 residues. V gave up 3 bases and J gave up 5 bases, with 19 bases separating them. CDR3 DNA sequence: TGTGCCAGCAGTTTTCGTTTCAGGTTGGGGCCGGAGACCCAGTACTTC. Its translation: CASSFRFRLGPETQYF.

This clonotype was seen only once. The chain recombines TRBV7-3 with TRBJ2-1; tentatively, D is TRBD1 (5 bases). The CDR3 is 15 residues long. The ends were cut back, 1 base at V and 6 bases at J, with 13 bases in the middle. Germline lookup yields CDR1 SGHTA and CDR2 FQGTGA. The CDR3 protein is CASSLSPQGSNEQFF. The CDR3 DNA reads TGTGCCAGCAGCTTAAGTCCCCAGGGAAGCAATGAGCAGTTCTTC.

The chain employs TRBV20-1 and TRBJ2-3; D gene ambiguous. Trimming removed 6 bases from V and 4 bases from J, with 17 bases in between. Germline V CDR1 and CDR2: DFQATT, SNEGSKA (reference sequence). The CDR3 runs 14 residues. The DNA for the CDR3 is TGCAGTGCAACGTGGGATGCAGCAGCAGATACGCAGTATTTT. It yields the protein CSATWDAAADTQYF.

V usage is TRBV5-1 and J usage is TRBJ1-1, with 7 bases matching TRBD1. Germline CDR1 and CDR2: SGHRS and YFSETQ. The V and J ends lost 4 bases and 5 bases, in that order; junction bases with no gene match: 8. The CDR3 is 14 residues long. The CDR3, as DNA: TGCGCCAGCAGCCCTGACAGGGTACGAACTGAAGCTTTCTTT. Encoded protein: CASSPDRVRTEAFF.

DNA for the CDR3: TGCAGTGCCATGGGACAGGAGAGCACAGATACGCAGTATTTT. Its translation: CSAMGQESTDTQYF. The rearrangement links TRBV20-1 to TRBJ2-3, with TRBD1 identical over 8 bases. V shed 6 bases, J shed 0 bases, and the junction held 5 bases outside the gene matches. The germline V gene has CDR1 DFQATT and CDR2 SNEGSKA (reference sequence). The CDR3 runs to 14 residues.

The chain has TRBV7-9 and TRBJ1-4; 8 bases map to TRBD1. Germline assignment: CDR1 SEHNR and CDR2 FQNEAQ (reference sequence). The CDR3 runs 14 residues. With V trimmed by 4 bases and J by 8 bases, 6 bases remained unmatched. The CDR3 DNA reads TGTGCCAGCAGCTCGGACAGGGATCGAGAAAAACTGTTTTTT. Encoded protein: CASSSDRDREKLFF.

The chain employs TRBV5-5 and TRBJ2-7, with a tentative D call TRBD1 (5 bases). The V gene lost 4 bases and the J gene lost 0 bases, with 11 bases spanning the gap. Germline V gene data show CDR1 as SGHKS and CDR2 as YYEKEE (reference sequence). CDR3 length: 14 amino acids. The CDR3 reads CASSPRQPSYEQYF. In DNA, the CDR3 is TGTGCCAGCAGCCCCAGACAGCCCTCCTACGAGCAGTACTTC.